This is a list of T cell receptor beta chains from one sample in a study of T cells in Graves' hyperthyroidism and ophthalmopathy. One entry per CDR3 protein results from TCRdb running MiXCR on the multiplex PCR reads. In the table there are roughly 280,000 distinct CDR3 sequences, over 15% of which are singletons. The sample taken for sequencing was blood. The receptors derive from a woman aged 60 to 75 with Graves' ophthalmopathy. CDR3s include the opening cysteine and the closing phenylalanine or tryptophan. A D gene is named only where the DNA matches it firmly. Expanded clones are given a class, and other clones once, few, many or no size at all.

>TRBD1|TRBV29-1|NA|TRBJ1-3
CSAAGTGLGNTIYF
TGCAGCGCTGCCGGGACAGGGCTTGGAAACACCATATATTTT
>NA|TRBV18|NA|TRBJ1-6
CASSQRATQGSPLHF
TGTGCCAGCTCACAACGGGCTACACAAGGGTCACCCCTCCACTTT
>TRBD2|TRBV29-1|many|TRBJ2-7
CSVSSGSTYEQYF
TGCAGCGTTTCTAGCGGGTCCACCTACGAGCAGTACTTC
>TRBD1|TRBV12-3/TRBV12-4|NA|TRBJ1-5
CASSLGAGGGWSQHF
TGTGCCAGCAGTTTAGGGGCAGGGGGAGGGTGGTCCCAGCATTTT
>NA|TRBV6-2/TRBV6-3|many|TRBJ2-4
CASSGHGDIQYF
TGTGCCAGCAGTGGACACGGGGACATTCAGTACTTC
>NA|TRBV7-9|NA|TRBJ1-4
CASSRGIYEKLFF
TGTGCCAGCAGCCGGGGGATATATGAAAAACTGTTTTTT
>NA|TRBV3-1|many|TRBJ1-2
CASSSQGWAGYTF
TGTGCCAGCAGCTCACAGGGTTGGGCTGGCTACACCTTC
>NA|TRBV7-9|NA|TRBJ1-6
CASSYIPGNNSPLHF
TGTGCCAGCAGCTACATACCAGGGAATAATTCACCCCTCCACTTT
>NA|TRBV4-3|NA|TRBJ1-2
CASSLNGPQGYTF
TGCGCCAGCAGCCTCAACGGGCCTCAGGGCTACACCTTC
>NA|TRBV4-2|many|TRBJ2-3
CASSQDKWQGRDTQYF
TGTGCCAGCAGCCAAGATAAGTGGCAGGGGAGGGATACGCAGTATTTT
>NA|TRBV7-9|many|TRBJ1-1
CASSLLGDTEAFF
TGTGCCAGCAGCTTACTAGGGGACACTGAAGCTTTCTTT
>NA|TRBV28|many|TRBJ2-7
CASSWTAEQYF
TGTGCCAGCAGTTGGACAGCCGAGCAGTACTTC
>NA|TRBV7-9|few|TRBJ2-2
CASSLDSVETGELFF
TGTGCCAGCAGCTTGGATTCGGTGGAAACCGGGGAGCTGTTTTTT
>NA|TRBV7-9|NA|TRBJ2-7
CASSPRQGGRYEQYF
TGTGCCAGCAGCCCCCGCCAGGGGGGGAGGTACGAGCAGTACTTC
>TRBD1|TRBV9|NA|TRBJ1-2
CASSSHTRQGVANYGYTF
TGTGCCAGCAGCTCTCACACGAGACAGGGCGTAGCTAACTATGGCTACACCTTC
>TRBD2|TRBV5-1|NA|TRBJ2-3
CASSPLREGKDTQYF
TGCGCCAGCAGCCCCCTGCGGGAGGGTAAGGATACGCAGTATTTT
>NA|TRBV11-2|many|TRBJ2-7
CASSLYEQYF
TGTGCCAGCAGCCTCTACGAGCAGTACTTC
>TRBD2|TRBV20-1|many|TRBJ2-3
CSASSSAGVTDTQYF
TGCAGTGCTAGTAGTTCGGCGGGGGTAACAGATACGCAGTATTTT
>TRBD2|TRBV7-2|many|TRBJ2-1
CASSTSGGRNNEQFF
TGTGCCAGCAGCACAAGCGGGGGAAGAAACAATGAGCAGTTCTTC
>NA|TRBV20-1|many|TRBJ1-2
CSAYKGHSYGYTF
TGCAGTGCTTATAAGGGACACTCCTATGGCTACACCTTC
>TRBD1|TRBV9|few|TRBJ2-4
CASSVGSGTGGRNIQYF
TGTGCCAGCAGCGTAGGTTCCGGGACAGGGGGCCGAAACATTCAGTACTTC
>NA|TRBV5-8|few|TRBJ1-1
CASSPRVQGTEAFF
TGTGCCAGCAGTCCCCGGGTCCAAGGCACTGAAGCTTTCTTT
>NA|TRBV7-9|many|TRBJ2-5
CASSLAMSETQYF
TGTGCCAGCAGCTTAGCCATGTCAGAGACCCAGTACTTC
>NA|TRBV10-3|few|TRBJ1-5
CAISENIGQYNQPQHF
TGTGCCATCAGTGAGAATATAGGTCAGTACAATCAGCCCCAGCATTTT
>NA|TRBV27|many|TRBJ2-1
CASSWVDHSYNEQFF
TGTGCCAGCAGTTGGGTAGACCACTCCTACAATGAGCAGTTCTTC
>TRBD1|TRBV4-1|few|TRBJ1-5
CASSQDRGSQPQHF
TGCGCCAGCAGCCAGGACAGGGGAAGTCAGCCCCAGCATTTT
>NA|TRBV14|NA|TRBJ1-5
CASSQDVTGGNSQHF
TGTGCCAGCAGCCAAGATGTCACAGGCGGGAATTCCCAGCATTTT
>NA|TRBV7-7|once|TRBJ1-1
CASSFPPRTEAFF
TGTGCTAGCAGCTTCCCCCCGAGAACTGAAGCTTTCTTT